This T cell receptor (beta chain) stems from a study of shared clonotypes between healthy human individuals. V lost 5 bases, J lost 0 bases, and 10 bases stayed unmatched. Germline V gene lookup returns CDR1 ENHRY and CDR2 SYGVKD. The CDR3 runs 17 residues. This table comes from immunoSEQ multiplex PCR, and its TCRdb copy is limited to in-frame clones, with some not included. The top ten hold roughly 1.8% of the sample, which has 650,000 to 800,000 clones, around 70% seen once. The chain recombines TRBV10-3 with TRBJ2-3; 8 nucleotides match TRBD2. Material: memory CD4+ T cells sorted from blood. Subset given: CD45RA-negative fraction. This clonotype originated in a woman between 25 and 40 years old in good health. CDR3 amino acids: CAISPRGASGSTDTQYF. As DNA, the CDR3 is TGTGCCATCAGTCCTCGGGGGGCTAGCGGGAGCACAGATACGCAGTATTTT.